This T cell receptor (beta chain) was sequenced for a study of blood T cell repertoires in COVID-19. The V and J ends lost 4 bases and 6 bases respectively, with 17 bases between them. CDR3 length: 15 amino acids. The germline CDR1 and CDR2 sequences are SGHRS and YFSETQ. Clones were sequenced by immunoSEQ multiplex PCR, and TCRdb holds only the in-frame ones, with some missing. The profile shows over 600,000 clones, 80% to 90% of them singletons. The sequenced sample consisted of peripheral blood. V and J are TRBV5-1 and TRBJ2-1, with D possibly being TRBD2 (5 bases). The sequence came from a woman in her late teens or twenties with acute or convalescent COVID-19. In DNA form, the CDR3 reads TGCGCCAGCAGCGTTGAAGGGAGTTATGGCAATGAGCAGTTCTTC. As protein: CASSVEGSYGNEQFF.